These 21 T cell receptor beta chains were sequenced from one sample in a study of regulatory T cells in long-lasting Graves disease. Researchers made TCR beta libraries by using iRepertoire HTBI primers and running Arm-PCR on CDR3 regions. TCRdb analysed the multiplex PCR reads with MiXCR anew, one entry per CDR3 protein. This sample has more than 400,000 distinct CDR3 sequences; around 16% occur once, and the top ten carry 9.5% to 15%. Specified time point: newly diagnosed GD, antithyroid drugs for less than 3 months. PBMCs provided the RNA from which the TCR library was made. The same sample was also used in a study of T cells in Graves' hyperthyroidism and ophthalmopathy.

The sample was peripheral blood mononuclear cells (PBMCs), taken at new diagnosis, from a patient treated with antithyroid drugs. These receptors all come from a man aged 35-49 years with Graves disease.

This clonotype has ten or more counts. The rearrangement joins TRBV5-1 to TRBJ2-2; D gene ambiguous. V was shortened by 2 bases and J by 1 base, with 9 bases between the two germline ends. The CDR3 sequence is 15 residues long. Germline loops: CDR1 SGHRS, CDR2 YFSETQ. The CDR3 spells CASSFDGVNTGELFF. The CDR3, as DNA: TGCGCCAGCAGCTTCGACGGAGTGAACACCGGGGAGCTGTTTTTT.

Many counts were recorded for this clonotype. The chain has TRBV6-2 or TRBV6-3 and TRBJ2-1; no firm D call. Per germline, CDR1 MNHEY and CDR2 SVGEGT. V lost 4 bases and J 0 bases, leaving 10 bases between the germline ends. The CDR3 has 15 residues. DNA for the CDR3: TGTGCCAGCAGTTGGACCCCGGTCTCCTACAATGAGCAGTTCTTC. This encodes CASSWTPVSYNEQFF.

This clonotype appeared many times. The chain is built from TRBV7-2 and TRBJ2-1; D remains unclear. Germline assignment: CDR1 SGHTA and CDR2 FQGNSA. V lost 1 base and J lost 5, with 9 bases in between. The CDR3 is 14 residues long. The CDR3: CASSLVPPNNEQFF. CDR3 nucleotide sequence: TGTGCCAGCAGCTTAGTTCCTCCAAACAATGAGCAGTTCTTC.

Ten or more counts support this clonotype. The chain carries TRBV2 and TRBJ2-3; TRBD2 matches at 8 bases. The CDR3 covers 16 residues. From germline, CDR1 is SNHLY and CDR2 FYNNEI. The V segment lost 2 bases and the J segment 2 bases; nucleotides outside the gene matches: 6. CDR3 coding DNA: TGTGCCAGCAGTGAAAGTGTCGGGAGGGTCACAGATACGCAGTATTTT. Translated: CASSESVGRVTDTQYF.

The chain is built from TRBV3-1 and TRBJ2-1; 12 nucleotides line up with TRBD2. Germline V gene lookup returns CDR1 LGHDT and CDR2 YNNKEL (reference sequence). CDR3 length equals 17 residues. Losses at the gene ends were 0 bases for V and 0 bases for J; bases not matched to a gene: 0. The CDR3 DNA reads TGTGCCAGCAGCCAAGAACTAGCGGGAGGCTCCTACAATGAGCAGTTCTTC. It encodes CASSQELAGGSYNEQFF.

This clonotype was seen many times. V is TRBV2 and J is TRBJ2-7; 8 positions agree with TRBD2. With V trimmed by 7 bases and J by 6 bases, 17 bases remained unmatched. This CDR3 is built from 16 residues. Germline lookup yields CDR1 SNHLY and CDR2 FYNNEI. The DNA of the CDR3 is TGTGCCAGCACCCGAACCGGGACTAGAGCCCCTAGCGAGCAGTACTTC. Protein product: CASTRTGTRAPSEQYF.

This clonotype was seen repeatedly, ten times or more. The chain links TRBV2 to TRBJ2-5, with a tentative D call TRBD1 (6 bases). The CDR3 is 16 residues long. V was pared by 6 bases and J by 2 bases, with 19 bases between. Germline loops: CDR1 SNHLY, CDR2 FYNNEI. The CDR3 here is CASSPTRTVQQETQYF. The CDR3 coding sequence is TGTGCCAGCAGCCCCACCCGGACAGTACAACAAGAGACCCAGTACTTC.

This clonotype was picked up many times. This chain uses TRBV29-1 with TRBJ2-5; a possible D gene is TRBD1 (6 bases). This CDR3 has 13 residues. CDR1 and CDR2 from the germline V gene are SQVTM and ANQGSEA. V lost 0 bases and J 5 bases, leaving 10 bases between the germline ends. CDR3 sequence (DNA): TGCAGCGTTGAAGAAGGGGGATCGGAGACCCAGTACTTC. Amino acid sequence: CSVEEGGSETQYF.

The chain carries TRBV7-6 and TRBJ2-7, with 11 bases fitting TRBD2. V lost 4 bases, J lost 2 bases, and 10 bases stayed unmatched. This CDR3 has 17 amino acids. CDR1 is SGHVS, CDR2 FNYEAQ, per germline. CDR3 residues: CASSYLAGGPPTYEQYF. CDR3 coding DNA: TGTGCCAGCAGCTATTTAGCGGGAGGGCCACCTACCTACGAGCAGTACTTC.

This clonotype was counted many times. The rearrangement links TRBV6-5 to TRBJ2-7, with 13 bases lining up with TRBD2. This CDR3 region has 17 residues. Germline V gene sequence: CDR1 MNHEY, CDR2 SVGAGI. J gave up 7 bases and V 4 bases, and 13 bases lay outside the gene matches. The DNA of the CDR3 is TGTGCCAGCAGTTCCCCGACTAGCGGGAGGATCTCCCGGGAGCAGTACTTC. It translates to CASSSPTSGRISREQYF.

This clonotype was recorded many times. The chain joins TRBV20-1 to TRBJ1-5, with 10 positions matching TRBD1. Germline trimming cut 5 bases from V and 0 bases from J; bases unmatched to any gene: 1. Germline V gene lookup returns CDR1 DFQATT and CDR2 SNEGSKA (reference sequence). There are 14 residues in the CDR3. The CDR3 region has the DNA TGCAGTGCTTGGACAGGGGGTAGCAATCAGCCCCAGCATTTT. It yields the protein CSAWTGGSNQPQHF.

This clonotype was observed many times. This CDR3 reads CSARDSSGRGSTDTQYF. CDR3 coding DNA: TGCAGTGCTAGAGATTCTAGCGGGAGGGGCAGCACAGATACGCAGTATTTT. V gene TRBV20-1 combines with J gene TRBJ2-3; 12 bases align to TRBD2. Losses at the gene ends were 0 bases for V and 0 bases for J; bases not matched to a gene: 4. Germline loops: CDR1 DFQATT, CDR2 SNEGSKA (reference sequence). This CDR3 is 17 amino acids long.

This clonotype was seen more than once but under ten times. The J gene is TRBJ1-3, the V gene TRBV14, with D uncertain. CDR1 and CDR2 (germline): SGHDN, FVKESK. The CDR3 has 15 amino acids. V was trimmed by 4 bases and J by 0 bases, leaving 10 bases between them. The CDR3 sequence: CASSRLSDSGNTIYF. DNA for the CDR3: TGTGCCAGCAGCCGATTGTCCGACTCTGGAAACACCATATATTTT.

This clonotype has ten or more counts. This sequence joins TRBV3-1 and TRBJ2-3; D unclear. The V gene's germline CDR1 is LGHDT and CDR2 YNNKEL (reference sequence). Trimming removed 0 bases from V and 6 bases from J, with 16 bases in between. The CDR3 consists of 16 residues. The CDR3 bases are TGTGCCAGCAGCCAAGATCCCACAATGGTTGTTGATACGCAGTATTTT. Its protein is CASSQDPTMVVDTQYF.

This clonotype was seen at least ten times. The chain joins TRBV20-1 to TRBJ2-1; 12 nucleotides line up with TRBD2. The CDR3 length is 16 residues. V lost 0 bases to trimming and J lost 9 bases; unmatched junction nucleotides: 9. Germline V gene sequence: CDR1 DFQATT, CDR2 SNEGSKA (reference sequence). CDR3 sequence reads: CSARDSLAGGGREQFF. The CDR3 nucleotides read TGCAGTGCTAGAGATTCTCTAGCGGGAGGGGGGCGTGAGCAGTTCTTC.

This clonotype was seen at least ten times. An end of the junction does not agree with germline; a read error may underlie this. The CDR3 coding sequence is TGTGCCAGCAGTGGTGTGGCTAGCGGGAGAGGAGATGCGCAGTATTTT. This gives the protein CASSGVASGRGDAQYF. The rearrangement uses TRBV2 and TRBJ2-3, with 10 bases matching TRBD2. CDR3 length equals 16 residues. Looked up from germline, CDR1 is SNHLY and CDR2 is FYNNEI.

To note about this clonotype: Possible read error: a much larger clone is one base away. The V call is TRBV13, the J call TRBJ2-5; TRBD2 matches at 7 bases. The J call may be faulty, since TRBJ2-1 better matches the DNA end. Germline assignment: CDR1 PRHDT and CDR2 FYEKMQ (reference sequence). The length of the CDR3 is 15 residues. CDR3 bases: TGTGCCAGCAGCATTCGACTAGCCCCGTGCTATGAGCAGTTCTTC. Translated, it gives CASSIRLAPCYEQFF.

This clonotype showed up just a few times. With a much larger clone just one base away, this may be a read error. The chain employs TRBV20-1 and TRBJ2-7; TRBD2 agrees at 7 bases. Losses at the gene ends were 1 base for V and 5 bases for J; bases not matched to a gene: 14. Germline loops: CDR1 DFQATT, CDR2 SNEGSKA (reference sequence). The CDR3 extends over 16 amino acids. CDR3 region: CSARVDTLREFDEQYF. CDR3 bases: TGCAGTGCTAGAGTCGATACTCTGCGGGAGTTCGACGAGCAGTACTTC.

The rearrangement links TRBV12-3 or TRBV12-4 to TRBJ2-5; unclear D gene. Trimming left V 6 bases short and J 9 bases short, with 17 bases between. CDR3 length: 13 amino acids. In nucleotides, the CDR3 is TGTGCCAGCAGCAGAATGACGTCCTGGGCCCAGTACTTC. Residues: CASSRMTSWAQYF.

On this clonotype: Since no conserved phenylalanine or tryptophan closes the CDR3, a read error is the likely cause. The CDR3 DNA reads TGTGCCAGCAGCCCTAGGGGACAACCGAACACTGAAGCTTTCTCT. It is translated as CASSPRGQPNTEAFS. The chain combines TRBV2 with TRBJ1-1, with D perhaps matching TRBD1 (6 bases). The CDR3 contains 15 residues. Deletions cut 6 bases from V and 1 base from J, with 15 bases between. Looked up from germline, CDR1 is SNHLY and CDR2 is FYNNEI.

Concerning this clonotype: One end of the junction fails to match germline, which may point to a read error. This CDR3 reads CASNPWASGRSEYNEQLF. DNA of the CDR3: TGTGCCAGCAACCCTTGGGCTAGCGGGAGATCTGAATACAATGAGCAGCTCTTC. The chain recombines TRBV14 with TRBJ2-1; TRBD2 aligns across 10 bases. The CDR3 covers 18 residues. CDR1 and CDR2 from the germline V gene are SGHDN and FVKESK.